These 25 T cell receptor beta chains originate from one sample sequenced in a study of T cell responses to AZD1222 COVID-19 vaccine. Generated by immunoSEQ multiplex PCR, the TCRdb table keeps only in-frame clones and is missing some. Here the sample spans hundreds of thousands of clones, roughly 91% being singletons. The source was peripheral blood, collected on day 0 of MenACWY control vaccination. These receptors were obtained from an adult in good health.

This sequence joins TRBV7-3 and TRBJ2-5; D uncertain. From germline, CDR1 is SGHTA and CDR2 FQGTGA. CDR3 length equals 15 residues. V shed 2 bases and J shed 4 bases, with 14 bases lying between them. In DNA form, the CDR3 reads TGTGCCAGCAGCTTATCCGTCCAGAGTTCAGAGACCCAGTACTTC. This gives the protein CASSLSVQSSETQYF.

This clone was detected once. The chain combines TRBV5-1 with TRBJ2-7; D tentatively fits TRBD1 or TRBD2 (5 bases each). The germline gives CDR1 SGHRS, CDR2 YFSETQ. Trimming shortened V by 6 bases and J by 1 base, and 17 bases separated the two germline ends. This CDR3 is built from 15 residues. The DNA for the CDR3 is TGCGCCAGCAAAAAGTTGGGGACGCCGTCCTACGAGCAGTACTTC. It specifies CASKKLGTPSYEQYF. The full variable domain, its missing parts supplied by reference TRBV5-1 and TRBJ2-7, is KAGVTQTPRYLIKTRGQQVTLSCSPISGHRSVSWYQQTPGQGLQFLFEYFSETQRNKGNFPGRFSGRQFSNSRSEMNVSTLELGDSALYLCASKKLGTPSYEQYFGPGTRLTVT.

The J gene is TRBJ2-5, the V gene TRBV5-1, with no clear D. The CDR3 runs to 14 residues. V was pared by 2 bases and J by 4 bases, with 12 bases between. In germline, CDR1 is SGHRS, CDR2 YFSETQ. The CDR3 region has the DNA TGCGCCAGCAGCTTAGGAGACACTTTAGAGACCCAGTACTTC. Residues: CASSLGDTLETQYF.

The CDR3 nucleotides are TGTGCCAGCAGCTCGGGACAGAGGAGCACCATATATTTT. Amino acid sequence: CASSSGQRSTIYF. The V call is TRBV7-2, the J call TRBJ1-3, with 7 bases matching TRBD1. The CDR3 has 13 residues. Germline CDR1 and CDR2: SGHTA and FQGNSA. The V gene end was trimmed by 4 bases and the J gene end by 9 bases; junction bases not matched to a gene: 6.

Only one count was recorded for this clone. CDR3 region: CASSQDYGYTF. For the CDR3, the DNA is TGCGCCAGCAGCCAGGACTATGGCTACACCTTC. The gene calls are TRBV4-3 and TRBJ1-2; D call uncertain. This CDR3 has 11 amino acids. The germline CDR1 and CDR2 sequences are LGHNA and YSLEER. The V end was cut by 3 bases, the J end by 3 bases, with 2 bases between.

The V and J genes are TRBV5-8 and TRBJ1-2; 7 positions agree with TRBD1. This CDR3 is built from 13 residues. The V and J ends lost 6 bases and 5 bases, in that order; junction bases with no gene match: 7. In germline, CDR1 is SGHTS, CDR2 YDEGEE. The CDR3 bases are TGTGCCAGCACCCCGGGACAGTCTTATGGCTACACCTTC. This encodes CASTPGQSYGYTF.

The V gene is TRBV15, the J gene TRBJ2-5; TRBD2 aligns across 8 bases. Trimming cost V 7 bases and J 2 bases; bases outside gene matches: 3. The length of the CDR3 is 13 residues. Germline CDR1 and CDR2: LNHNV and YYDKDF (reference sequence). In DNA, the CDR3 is TGTGCCACCAATCCGGGGGGGCAAGAGACCCAGTACTTC. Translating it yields CATNPGGQETQYF.

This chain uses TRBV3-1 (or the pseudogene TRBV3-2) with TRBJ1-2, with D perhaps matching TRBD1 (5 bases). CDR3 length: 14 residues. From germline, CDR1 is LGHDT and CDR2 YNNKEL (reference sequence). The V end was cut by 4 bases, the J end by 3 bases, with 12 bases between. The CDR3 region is CASSPYGGDYGYTF. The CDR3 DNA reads TGTGCCAGCAGCCCCTACGGGGGTGACTATGGCTACACCTTC.

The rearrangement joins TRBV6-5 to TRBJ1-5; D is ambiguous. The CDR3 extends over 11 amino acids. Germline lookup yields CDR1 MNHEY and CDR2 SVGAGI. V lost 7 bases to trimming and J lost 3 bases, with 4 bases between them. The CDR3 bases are TGTGCCAGCACGAACAATCAGCCCCAGCATTTT. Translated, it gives CASTNNQPQHF.

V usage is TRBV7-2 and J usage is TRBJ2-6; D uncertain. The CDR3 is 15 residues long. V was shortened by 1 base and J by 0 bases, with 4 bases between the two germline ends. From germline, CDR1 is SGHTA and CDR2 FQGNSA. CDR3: CASSLGDSGANVLTF. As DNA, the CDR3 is TGTGCCAGCAGCTTAGGGGACTCTGGGGCCAACGTCCTGACTTTC.

The CDR3 DNA reads as TGTGCCAGCAGCTTGGAAGTCTATGGCTACACCTTC. This encodes CASSLEVYGYTF. The V gene is TRBV5-4, the J gene TRBJ1-2, with unresolved D. V was pared by 0 bases and J by 4 bases, with 4 bases between. Per the germline V gene, CDR1 is SGHNT and CDR2 is YYREEE (reference sequence). The CDR3 runs 12 residues.

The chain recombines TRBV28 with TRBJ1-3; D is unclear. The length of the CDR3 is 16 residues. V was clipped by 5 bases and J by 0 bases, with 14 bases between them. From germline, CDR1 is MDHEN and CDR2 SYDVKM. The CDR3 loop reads CASSPERRFSGNTIYF. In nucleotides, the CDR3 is TGTGCCAGCAGTCCGGAACGCAGGTTCTCTGGAAACACCATATATTTT.

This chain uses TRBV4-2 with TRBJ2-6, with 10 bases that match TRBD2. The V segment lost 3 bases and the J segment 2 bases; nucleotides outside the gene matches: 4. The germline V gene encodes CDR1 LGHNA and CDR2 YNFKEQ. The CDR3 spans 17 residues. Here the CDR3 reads CASSQVLAGTGANVLTF. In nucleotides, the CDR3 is TGTGCCAGCAGCCAGGTACTAGCGGGGACTGGGGCCAACGTCCTGACTTTC.

The CDR3 sequence: CAGDRGYGYTF. In nucleotides, the CDR3 is TGTGCTGGGGACAGGGGATATGGCTACACCTTC. This chain joins TRBV30 and TRBJ1-2; 10 nucleotides agree with TRBD1. The germline CDR1 and CDR2 sequences are GTSNPN and SVGIG (reference sequence). This CDR3 has 11 amino acids.

CDR3 bases: TGCGCCAGCAGCACGACCCGACAAAACGGGCTCCAAGAGACCCAGTACTTC. Its translation is CASSTTRQNGLQETQYF. The chain combines TRBV5-1 with TRBJ2-5; D not resolved. In germline, CDR1 is SGHRS, CDR2 YFSETQ. The CDR3 has 17 amino acids. Deletions cut 4 bases from V and 1 base from J, with 20 bases between.

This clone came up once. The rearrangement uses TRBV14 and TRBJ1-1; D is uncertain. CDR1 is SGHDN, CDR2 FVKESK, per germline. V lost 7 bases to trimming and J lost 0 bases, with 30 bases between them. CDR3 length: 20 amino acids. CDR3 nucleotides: TGTGCCAGCATCGGAGGTTTCCCTAAAGTTGGAGGCTACATGAACACTGAAGCTTTCTTT. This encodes CASIGGFPKVGGYMNTEAFF. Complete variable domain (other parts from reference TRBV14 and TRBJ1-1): EAGVTQFPSHSVIEKGQTVTLRCDPISGHDNLYWYRRVMGKEIKFLLHFVKESKQDESGMPNNRFLAERTGGTYSTLKVQPAELEDSGVYFCASIGGFPKVGGYMNTEAFFGQGTRLTVV.

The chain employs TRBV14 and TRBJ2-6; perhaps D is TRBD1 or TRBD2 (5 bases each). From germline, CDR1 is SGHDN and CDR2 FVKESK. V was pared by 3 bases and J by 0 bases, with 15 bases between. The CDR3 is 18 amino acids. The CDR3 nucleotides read TGTGCCAGCAGCCACACCCGGGGCTCCAACTCTGGGGCCAACGTCCTGACTTTC. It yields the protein CASSHTRGSNSGANVLTF.

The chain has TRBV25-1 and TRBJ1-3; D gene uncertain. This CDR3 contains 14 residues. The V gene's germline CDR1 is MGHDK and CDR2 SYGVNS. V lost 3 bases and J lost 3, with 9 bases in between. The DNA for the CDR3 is TGTGCCAGCAGTGAGCCCGGGGATGGAAACACCATATATTTT. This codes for CASSEPGDGNTIYF.

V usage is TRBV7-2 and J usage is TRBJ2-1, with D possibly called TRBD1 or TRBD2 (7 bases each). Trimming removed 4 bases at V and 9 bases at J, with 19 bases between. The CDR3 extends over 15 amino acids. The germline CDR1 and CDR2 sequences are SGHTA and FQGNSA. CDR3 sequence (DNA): TGTGCCAGCAGCTCGCAGGGAGGGGGCCCATCTGAGCAGTTCTTC. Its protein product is CASSSQGGGPSEQFF.

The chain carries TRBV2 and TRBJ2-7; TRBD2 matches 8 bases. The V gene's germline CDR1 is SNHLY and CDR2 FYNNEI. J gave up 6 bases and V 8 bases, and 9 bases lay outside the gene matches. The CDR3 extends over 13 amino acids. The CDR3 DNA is TGTGCCAGCCTGGGACTAGTAACGGTCGAGCAGTACTTC. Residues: CASLGLVTVEQYF.

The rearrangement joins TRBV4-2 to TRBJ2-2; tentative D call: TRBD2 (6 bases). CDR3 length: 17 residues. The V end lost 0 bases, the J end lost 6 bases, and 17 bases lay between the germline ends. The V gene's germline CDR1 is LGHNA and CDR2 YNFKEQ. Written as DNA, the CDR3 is TGTGCCAGCAGCCAAGATGCCAGGCGGGGTAATCCCGGGGAGCTGTTTTTT. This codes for CASSQDARRGNPGELFF.

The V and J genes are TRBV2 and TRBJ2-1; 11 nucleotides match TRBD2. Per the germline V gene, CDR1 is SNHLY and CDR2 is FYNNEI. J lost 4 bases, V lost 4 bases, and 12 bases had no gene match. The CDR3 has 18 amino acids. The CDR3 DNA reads TGTGCCAGCAGTGTACTACTAGCGGGGGTCCCCTCATACAATGAGCAGTTCTTC. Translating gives CASSVLLAGVPSYNEQFF.

As DNA, the CDR3 is TGTGCCAGCAGCTCCCGGACAGGTGGGAACACTGAAGCTTTCTTT. Amino acid sequence: CASSSRTGGNTEAFF. This rearrangement joins TRBV5-4 to TRBJ1-1; 7 nucleotides agree with TRBD1. This CDR3 spans 15 amino acids. V lost 3 bases to trimming and J lost 1 base; unmatched junction nucleotides: 6. Germline V CDR1 and CDR2: SGHNT, YYREEE (reference sequence).

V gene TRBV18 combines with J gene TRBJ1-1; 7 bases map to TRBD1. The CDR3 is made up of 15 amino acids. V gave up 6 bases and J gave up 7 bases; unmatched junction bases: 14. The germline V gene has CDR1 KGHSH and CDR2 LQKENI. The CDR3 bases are TGTGCCAGCTCGTCGGGACAGCACCTCACGGGTGAAGCTTTCTTT. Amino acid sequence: CASSSGQHLTGEAFF.

CDR3 in DNA: TGTGCCTGGAGTCTGGGACAGGTTGGTTCACCCCTCCACTTT. Its protein product is CAWSLGQVGSPLHF. The chain uses TRBV30 and TRBJ1-6; 8 bases match TRBD1. The junction had 6 bases not matched to a gene; V was cut back by 2 bases and J by 9 bases. The length of the CDR3 is 14 residues. Germline CDR1 reads GTSNPN; CDR2 reads SVGIG (reference sequence).